This T cell receptor (beta chain) was retrieved from a study of shared clonotypes between healthy human individuals. Study outcomes and limitations: Donors were few, which limited the genetic and exposure-history diversity represented. Clonotypes not shared had lower generation probabilities than those common to all four donors.

This clone was seen only once. The antigen remains undetermined. The V end was cut by 6 bases, the J end by 10 bases, with 12 bases between. The V gene's germline CDR1 is MNHEY and CDR2 SVGAGI. CDR3 length equals 12 residues. 200 to 250 ng DNA, 25,000 to 35,000 T cell genomes, went into each sorted-subset replicate PCR. Measured with immunoSEQ multiplex PCR; TCRdb has only the in-frame clones, and not every one. The profile shows approximately 2.5 million clones, approximately 94% of them singletons. V usage is TRBV6-5 and J usage is TRBJ1-4; the D is unclear. The receptor comes from a young man in good health. Sequencing used naive CD4+ T cells sorted from blood. Documented subset: CD45RA+ positively selected. The CDR3 loop is CASRDTTGKLFF. CDR3 coding DNA: TGTGCCAGCAGGGATACGACCGGAAAACTGTTTTTT.